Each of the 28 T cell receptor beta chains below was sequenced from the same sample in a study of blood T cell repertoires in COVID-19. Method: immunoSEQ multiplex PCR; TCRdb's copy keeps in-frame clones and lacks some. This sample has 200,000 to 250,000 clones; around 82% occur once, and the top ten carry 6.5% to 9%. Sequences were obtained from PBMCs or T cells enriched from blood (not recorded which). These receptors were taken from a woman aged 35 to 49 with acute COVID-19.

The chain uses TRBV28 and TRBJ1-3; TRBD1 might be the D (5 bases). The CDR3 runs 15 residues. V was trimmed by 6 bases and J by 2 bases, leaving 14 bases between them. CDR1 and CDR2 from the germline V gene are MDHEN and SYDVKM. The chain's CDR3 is CASSERGRPGNTIYF. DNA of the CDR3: TGTGCCAGCAGCGAACGGGGGAGACCTGGAAACACCATATATTTT. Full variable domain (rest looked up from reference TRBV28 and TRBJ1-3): DVKVTQSSRYLVKRTGEKVFLECVQDMDHENMFWYRQDPGLGLRLIYFSYDVKMKEKGDIPEGYSVSREKKERFSLILESASTNQTSMYLCASSERGRPGNTIYFGEGSWLTVV.

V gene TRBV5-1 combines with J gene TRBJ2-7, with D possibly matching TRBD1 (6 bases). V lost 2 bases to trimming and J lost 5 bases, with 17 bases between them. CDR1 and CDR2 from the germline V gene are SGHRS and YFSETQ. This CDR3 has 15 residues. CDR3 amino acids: CASSFGGPNGHEQYF. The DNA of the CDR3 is TGCGCCAGCAGCTTTGGGGGCCCGAACGGACACGAGCAGTACTTC.

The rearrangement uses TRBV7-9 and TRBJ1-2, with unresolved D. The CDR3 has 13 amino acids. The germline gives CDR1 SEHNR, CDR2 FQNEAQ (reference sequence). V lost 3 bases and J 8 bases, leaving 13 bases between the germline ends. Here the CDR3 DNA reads TGTGCCAGCAGCTTCGCAGACTCCTTCGGCTACACCTTC. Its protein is CASSFADSFGYTF. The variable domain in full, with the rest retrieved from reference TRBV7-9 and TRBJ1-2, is DTGVSQNPRHKITKRGQNVTFRCDPISEHNRLYWYRQTLGQGPEFLTYFQNEAQLEKSRLLSDRFSAERPKGSFSTLEIQRTEQGDSAMYLCASSFADSFGYTFGSGTRLTVV.

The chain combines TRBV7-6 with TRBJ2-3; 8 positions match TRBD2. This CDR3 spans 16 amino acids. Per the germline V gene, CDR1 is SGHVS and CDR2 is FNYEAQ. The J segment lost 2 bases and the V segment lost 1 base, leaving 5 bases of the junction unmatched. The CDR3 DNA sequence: TGTGCCAGCAGCTTAGGGAGCGGGAGCCCCACAGATACGCAGTATTTT. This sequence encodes CASSLGSGSPTDTQYF.

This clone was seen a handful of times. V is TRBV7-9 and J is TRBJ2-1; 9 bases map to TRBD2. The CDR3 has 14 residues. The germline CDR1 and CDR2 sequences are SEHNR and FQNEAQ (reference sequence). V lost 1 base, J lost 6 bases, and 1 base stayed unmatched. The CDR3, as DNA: TGTGCCAGCAGCTTAGGCGGGAGGGGCAATGAGCAGTTCTTC. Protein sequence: CASSLGGRGNEQFF.

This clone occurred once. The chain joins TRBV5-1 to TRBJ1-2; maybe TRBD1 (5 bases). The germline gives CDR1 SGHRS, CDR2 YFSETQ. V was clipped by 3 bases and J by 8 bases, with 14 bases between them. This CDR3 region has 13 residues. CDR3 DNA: TGCGCCAGCAGCTCCCCCGGGGGACCCGGCTACACCTTC. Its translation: CASSSPGGPGYTF.

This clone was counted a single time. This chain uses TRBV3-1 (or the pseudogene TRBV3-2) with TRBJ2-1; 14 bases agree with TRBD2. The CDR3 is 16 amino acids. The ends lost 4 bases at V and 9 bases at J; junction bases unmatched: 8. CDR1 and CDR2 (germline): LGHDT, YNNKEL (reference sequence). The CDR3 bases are TGTGCCAGCAGCCGCAGACTAGCGGGAGGGCCGGGTGAGCAGTTCTTC. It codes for CASSRRLAGGPGEQFF.

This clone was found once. The CDR3 bases are TGTGCCAGCAGTTTAACCCAGGGCACCTACGAGCAGTACTTC. It encodes CASSLTQGTYEQYF. The chain recombines TRBV28 with TRBJ2-7; possible D gene TRBD1, 5 bases. CDR1 and CDR2 from the germline V gene are MDHEN and SYDVKM. V was trimmed by 2 bases and J by 2 bases, leaving 10 bases between them. The CDR3 contains 14 residues.

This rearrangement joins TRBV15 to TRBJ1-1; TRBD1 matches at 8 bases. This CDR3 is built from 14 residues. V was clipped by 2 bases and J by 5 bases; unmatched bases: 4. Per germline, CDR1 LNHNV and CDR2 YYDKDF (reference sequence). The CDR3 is CATSRRTGWTEAFF. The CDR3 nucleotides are TGTGCCACCAGCAGAAGGACAGGGTGGACTGAAGCTTTCTTT.

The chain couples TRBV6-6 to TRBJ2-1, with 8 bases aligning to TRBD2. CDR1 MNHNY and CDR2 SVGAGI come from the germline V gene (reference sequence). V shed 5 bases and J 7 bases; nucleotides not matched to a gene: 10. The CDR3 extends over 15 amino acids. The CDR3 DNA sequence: TGTGCCAGCAGTAAAAATAGCGGGATAGGAAATGAGCAGTTCTTC. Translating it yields CASSKNSGIGNEQFF.

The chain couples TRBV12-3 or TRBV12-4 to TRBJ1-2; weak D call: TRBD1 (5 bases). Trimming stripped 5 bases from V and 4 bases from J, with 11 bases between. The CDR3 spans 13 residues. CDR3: CASSTGLLYGYTF. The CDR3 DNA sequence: TGTGCCAGCAGTACGGGACTCCTCTATGGCTACACCTTC.

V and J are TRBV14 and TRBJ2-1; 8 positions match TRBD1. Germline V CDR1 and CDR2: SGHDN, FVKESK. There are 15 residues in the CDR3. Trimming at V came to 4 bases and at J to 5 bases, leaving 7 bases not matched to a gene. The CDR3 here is CASSPWTGQDNEQFF. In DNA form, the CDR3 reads TGTGCCAGCAGCCCTTGGACAGGGCAAGACAATGAGCAGTTCTTC.

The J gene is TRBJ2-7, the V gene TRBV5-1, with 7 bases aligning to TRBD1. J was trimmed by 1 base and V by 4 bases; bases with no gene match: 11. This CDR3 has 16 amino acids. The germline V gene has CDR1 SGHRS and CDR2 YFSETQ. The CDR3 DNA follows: TGCGCCAGCAGCCGGACGGACAGGAGAAATTCCTACGAGCAGTACTTC. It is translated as CASSRTDRRNSYEQYF. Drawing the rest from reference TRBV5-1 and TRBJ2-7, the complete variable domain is KAGVTQTPRYLIKTRGQQVTLSCSPISGHRSVSWYQQTPGQGLQFLFEYFSETQRNKGNFPGRFSGRQFSNSRSEMNVSTLELGDSALYLCASSRTDRRNSYEQYFGPGTRLTVT.

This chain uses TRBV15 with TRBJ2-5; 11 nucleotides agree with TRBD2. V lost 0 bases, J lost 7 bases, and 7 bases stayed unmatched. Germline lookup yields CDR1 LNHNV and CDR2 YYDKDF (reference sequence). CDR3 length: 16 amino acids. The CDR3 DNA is TGTGCCACCAGCAGAGACACTAGCGGGAGTCTCGGGACCCAGTACTTC. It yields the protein CATSRDTSGSLGTQYF.

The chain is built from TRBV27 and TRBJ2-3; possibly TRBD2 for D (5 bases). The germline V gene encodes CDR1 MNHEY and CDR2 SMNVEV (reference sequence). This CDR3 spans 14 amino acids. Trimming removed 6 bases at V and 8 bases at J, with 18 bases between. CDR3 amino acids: CASRLRRVEGTQYF. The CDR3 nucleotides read TGTGCCAGCAGATTAAGACGGGTAGAGGGTACGCAGTATTTT.

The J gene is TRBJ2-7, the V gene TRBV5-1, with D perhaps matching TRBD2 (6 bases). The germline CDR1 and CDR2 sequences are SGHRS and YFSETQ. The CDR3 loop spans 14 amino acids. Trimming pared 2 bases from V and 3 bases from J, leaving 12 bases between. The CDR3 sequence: CASSFSGGNYEQYF. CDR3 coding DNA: TGCGCCAGCAGCTTCAGCGGCGGGAACTACGAGCAGTACTTC. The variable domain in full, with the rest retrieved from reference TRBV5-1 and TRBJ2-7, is KAGVTQTPRYLIKTRGQQVTLSCSPISGHRSVSWYQQTPGQGLQFLFEYFSETQRNKGNFPGRFSGRQFSNSRSEMNVSTLELGDSALYLCASSFSGGNYEQYFGPGTRLTVT.

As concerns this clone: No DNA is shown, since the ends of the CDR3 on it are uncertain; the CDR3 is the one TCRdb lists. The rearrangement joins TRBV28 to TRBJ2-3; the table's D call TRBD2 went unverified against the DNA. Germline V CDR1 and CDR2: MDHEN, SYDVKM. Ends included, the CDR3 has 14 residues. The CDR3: CASSDFRGTDTQYF.

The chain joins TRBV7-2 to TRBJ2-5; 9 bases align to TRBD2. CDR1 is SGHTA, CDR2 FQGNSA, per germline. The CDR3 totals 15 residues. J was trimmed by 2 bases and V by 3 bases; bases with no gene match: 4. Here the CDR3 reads CASSFSGGVQETQYF. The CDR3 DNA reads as TGTGCCAGCAGCTTTAGCGGGGGAGTGCAAGAGACCCAGTACTTC.

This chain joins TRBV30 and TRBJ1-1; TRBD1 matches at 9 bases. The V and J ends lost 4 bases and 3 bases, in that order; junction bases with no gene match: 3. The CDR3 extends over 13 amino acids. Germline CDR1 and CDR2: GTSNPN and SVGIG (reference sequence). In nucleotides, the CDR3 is TGTGCCTGGACCGGGACAGGGTACACTGAAGCTTTCTTT. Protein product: CAWTGTGYTEAFF.

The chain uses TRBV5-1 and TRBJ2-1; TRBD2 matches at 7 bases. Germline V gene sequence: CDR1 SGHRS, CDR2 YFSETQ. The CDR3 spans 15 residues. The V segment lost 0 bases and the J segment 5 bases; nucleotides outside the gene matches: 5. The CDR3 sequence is CASSLGGGPNNEQFF. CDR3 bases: TGCGCCAGCAGCTTGGGGGGAGGGCCCAACAATGAGCAGTTCTTC.

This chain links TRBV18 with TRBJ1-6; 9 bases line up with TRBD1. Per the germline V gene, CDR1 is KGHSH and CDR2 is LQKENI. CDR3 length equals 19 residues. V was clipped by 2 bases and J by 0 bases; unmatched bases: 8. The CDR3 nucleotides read TGTGCCAGCTCACCATTTGGGACAGGGACCCCCTCCTATAATTCACCCCTCCACTTT. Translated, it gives CASSPFGTGTPSYNSPLHF.

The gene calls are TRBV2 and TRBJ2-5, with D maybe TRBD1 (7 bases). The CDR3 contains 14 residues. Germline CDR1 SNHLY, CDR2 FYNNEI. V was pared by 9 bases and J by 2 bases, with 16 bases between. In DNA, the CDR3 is TGTGCCAGAGGGGGGCAGGGGGAACAAGAGACCCAGTACTTC. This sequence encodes CARGGQGEQETQYF. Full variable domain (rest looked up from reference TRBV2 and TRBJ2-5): EPEVTQTPSHQVTQMGQEVILRCVPISNHLYFYWYRQILGQKVEFLVSFYNNEISEKSEIFDDQFSVERPDGSNFTLKIRSTKLEDSAMYFCARGGQGEQETQYFGPGTRLLVL.

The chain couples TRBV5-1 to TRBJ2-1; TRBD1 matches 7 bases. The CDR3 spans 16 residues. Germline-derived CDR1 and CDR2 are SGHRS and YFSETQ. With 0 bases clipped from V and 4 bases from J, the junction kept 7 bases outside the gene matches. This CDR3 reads CASSLGTQGVYNEQFF. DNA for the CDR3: TGCGCCAGCAGCTTGGGCACGCAGGGGGTTTACAATGAGCAGTTCTTC.

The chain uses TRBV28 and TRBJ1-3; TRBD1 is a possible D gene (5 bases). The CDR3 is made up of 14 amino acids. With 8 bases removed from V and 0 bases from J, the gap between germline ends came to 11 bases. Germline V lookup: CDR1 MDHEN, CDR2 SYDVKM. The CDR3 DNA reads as TGTGCCAGCTCCGGCGGGGCCTCTGGAAACACCATATATTTT. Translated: CASSGGASGNTIYF.

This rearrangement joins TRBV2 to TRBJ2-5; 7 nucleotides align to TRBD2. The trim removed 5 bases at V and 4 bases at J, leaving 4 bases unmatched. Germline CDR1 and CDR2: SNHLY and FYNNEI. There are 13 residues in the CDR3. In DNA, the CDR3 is TGTGCCAGCAGTCCGACTAGCCGAGAGACCCAGTACTTC. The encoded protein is CASSPTSRETQYF.

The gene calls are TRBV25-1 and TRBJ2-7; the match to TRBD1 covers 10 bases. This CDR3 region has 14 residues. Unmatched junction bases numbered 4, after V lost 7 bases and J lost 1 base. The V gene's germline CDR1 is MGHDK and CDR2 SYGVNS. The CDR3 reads CASTGTGVSYEQYF. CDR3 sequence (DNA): TGTGCCAGCACCGGGACAGGGGTGTCCTACGAGCAGTACTTC.

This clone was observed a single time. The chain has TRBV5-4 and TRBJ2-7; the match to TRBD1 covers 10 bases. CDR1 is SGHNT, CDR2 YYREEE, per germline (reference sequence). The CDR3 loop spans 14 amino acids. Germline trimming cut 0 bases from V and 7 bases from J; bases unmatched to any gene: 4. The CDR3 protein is CASSLGQGAVEQYF. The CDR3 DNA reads TGTGCCAGCAGCTTGGGACAGGGGGCGGTTGAGCAGTACTTC.

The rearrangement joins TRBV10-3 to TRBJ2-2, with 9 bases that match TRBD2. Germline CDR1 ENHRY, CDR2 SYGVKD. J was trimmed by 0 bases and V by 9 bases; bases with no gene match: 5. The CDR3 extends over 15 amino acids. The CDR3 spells CAINIAGANTGELFF. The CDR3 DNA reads TGTGCCATTAATATAGCGGGGGCGAACACCGGGGAGCTGTTTTTT.